Shown below are 16 T cell receptor beta chains from a single sample sequenced in a study of T cell clonotyping in hematopoietic cell transplantation. Indicated time point: recipient sample about 28 days before transplant, after cytoreduction. The method was immunoSEQ multiplex PCR; TCRdb's version includes in-frame clones alone and lacks a portion of them. The sample lists tens of thousands of clones, almost 97% occurring once. This specimen consisted of peripheral blood mononuclear cells, obtained before stem cell transplant. All receptors come from a woman aged 45-65 years with acute myeloid leukemia. Some clones in this sample may be carry-over from other donors' samples.

The chain uses TRBV2 and TRBJ1-1; possible D gene TRBD1, 5 bases. V lost 6 bases and J lost 2, with 13 bases in between. The CDR3 contains 14 residues. From germline, CDR1 is SNHLY and CDR2 FYNNEI. This CDR3 reads CASSRVGGNTEAFF. In nucleotides, the CDR3 is TGTGCCAGCAGCAGGGTGGGGGGTAACACTGAAGCTTTCTTT.

J is TRBJ1-1 and V is TRBV7-2; D is uncertain. V was clipped by 1 base and J by 1 base, with 10 bases between them. Per the germline V gene, CDR1 is SGHTA and CDR2 is FQGNSA. This CDR3 contains 15 residues. The CDR3 DNA reads as TGTGCCAGCAGCTTAGAGGCCCGCCGGAACACTGAAGCTTTCTTT. This translates into CASSLEARRNTEAFF.

The rearrangement links TRBV9 to TRBJ2-7; TRBD1 aligns across 10 bases. The CDR3 sequence is 14 residues long. V trimming: 3 bases; J trimming: 5 bases; junction bases outside the gene matches: 5. The germline gives CDR1 SGDLS, CDR2 YYNGEE. In DNA form, the CDR3 reads TGTGCCAGCAGCGCCGGGACAGGGGTAGACGAGCAGTACTTC. Translation: CASSAGTGVDEQYF.

V and J are TRBV9 and TRBJ1-2; D gene unclear. Per the germline V gene, CDR1 is SGDLS and CDR2 is YYNGEE. V was cut by 0 bases and J by 4 bases, with 10 bases left in between. This CDR3 is 14 amino acids long. CDR3 in amino acids: CASSVVTNLYGYTF. The CDR3, as DNA: TGTGCCAGCAGCGTAGTAACTAACCTCTATGGCTACACCTTC.

J is TRBJ1-2 and V is TRBV4-2; TRBD1 agrees at 8 bases. The V segment lost 0 bases and the J segment 4 bases; nucleotides outside the gene matches: 4. Germline loops: CDR1 LGHNA, CDR2 YNFKEQ. The CDR3 extends over 15 amino acids. CDR3 in amino acids: CASSQELTGGYGYTF. In nucleotides, the CDR3 is TGTGCCAGCAGCCAAGAACTTACAGGGGGCTATGGCTACACCTTC.

The chain combines TRBV7-2 with TRBJ1-4; TRBD1 might be the D (6 bases). The CDR3 covers 13 residues. The germline V gene encodes CDR1 SGHTA and CDR2 FQGNSA. V lost 5 bases to trimming and J lost 6 bases, with 10 bases between them. The CDR3 region has the DNA TGTGCCAGCAGCGACCGGACAGATGAAAAACTGTTTTTT. It is translated as CASSDRTDEKLFF.

The chain is built from TRBV5-1 and TRBJ2-1; 10 bases fit TRBD1. In germline, CDR1 is SGHRS, CDR2 YFSETQ. CDR3 size: 14 residues. Trimming at V came to 4 bases and at J to 7 bases, leaving 5 bases not matched to a gene. The CDR3 DNA reads TGCGCCAGCAGCAAGGTGGGACAGGGGAATGAGCAGTTCTTC. Residues: CASSKVGQGNEQFF.

The chain links TRBV2 to TRBJ1-1, with D unresolved. The V end was cut by 5 bases, the J end by 1 base, with 8 bases between. Germline V gene lookup returns CDR1 SNHLY and CDR2 FYNNEI. The CDR3 contains 13 residues. The CDR3, as DNA: TGTGCCAGCAGTTTTGACACGAACACTGAAGCTTTCTTT. This sequence encodes CASSFDTNTEAFF.

A note on this clone: Additional DNA sequences in this sample encode the identical CDR3. The V gene is TRBV6-5, the J gene TRBJ2-7; D is perhaps TRBD1 (5 bases). The CDR3 consists of 14 residues. Germline CDR1 is MNHEY and CDR2 is SVGAGI. V was clipped by 0 bases and J by 2 bases, with 8 bases between them. The CDR3: CASSYSGQTYEQYF. The CDR3 DNA is TGTGCCAGCAGTTACTCGGGGCAGACCTACGAGCAGTACTTC.

The gene calls are TRBV30 and TRBJ1-6, with TRBD1 matching over 10 bases. This CDR3 comprises 18 residues. The ends lost 2 bases at V and 5 bases at J; junction bases unmatched: 12. The germline V gene has CDR1 GTSNPN and CDR2 SVGIG (reference sequence). In DNA form, the CDR3 reads TGTGCCTGGAGTAGAGGCATCCGGACAGGGGGTAATAATTCACCCCTCCACTTT. Encoded protein: CAWSRGIRTGGNNSPLHF. Full variable domain (rest looked up from reference TRBV30 and TRBJ1-6): SQTIHQWPATLVQPVGSPLSLECTVEGTSNPNLYWYRQAAGRGLQLLFYSVGIGQISSEVPQNLSASRPQDRQFILSSKKLLLSDSGFYLCAWSRGIRTGGNNSPLHFGNGTRLTVT.

The chain combines TRBV6-1 with TRBJ1-2; 7 bases map to TRBD1. The germline V gene encodes CDR1 MNHNS and CDR2 SASEGT. CDR3 size: 13 residues. V lost 3 bases and J lost 4; bases outside the gene matches: 2. The CDR3 region is CASSDRDSYGYTF. The CDR3 DNA is TGTGCCAGCAGTGACCGGGACAGCTATGGCTACACCTTC.

The chain couples TRBV27 to TRBJ1-5, with D perhaps TRBD1 (5 bases). Germline V gene sequence: CDR1 MNHEY, CDR2 SMNVEV (reference sequence). V dropped 3 bases and J dropped 7 bases, with 19 bases sitting between them. CDR3 length: 16 residues. The CDR3 bases are TGTGCCAGCAGTTTTAAAGCGGCCCCGGGGGGACAGCCCCAGCATTTT. Translation gives CASSFKAAPGGQPQHF.

The chain recombines TRBV28 with TRBJ2-7; 11 bases match TRBD2. Germline loops: CDR1 MDHEN, CDR2 SYDVKM. CDR3 length equals 14 residues. V lost 8 bases to trimming and J lost 3 bases; unmatched junction nucleotides: 6. The CDR3 nucleotides read TGTGCCAGCTCTCCCGGGACTAGCGGCTACGAGCAGTACTTC. This codes for CASSPGTSGYEQYF.

The genes are TRBV5-8 and TRBJ2-7; 10 positions match TRBD1. Germline V gene data show CDR1 as SGHTS and CDR2 as YDEGEE. This CDR3 is 15 amino acids long. The V segment lost 4 bases and the J segment 4 bases; nucleotides outside the gene matches: 8. Here the CDR3 reads CASSHKTGGLYEQYF. The DNA for the CDR3 is TGTGCCAGCAGCCACAAGACAGGGGGCTTGTACGAGCAGTACTTC.

On this clone: Other DNA sequences in the sample encode the same CDR3. The V and J genes are TRBV28 and TRBJ1-4; D gene uncertain. The ends were cut back, 6 bases at V and 3 bases at J, with 11 bases in the middle. CDR3 length: 14 residues. CDR1 and CDR2 from the germline V gene are MDHEN and SYDVKM. The CDR3 DNA reads as TGTGCCAGCAGGGCCGGACGGCCTAATGAAAAACTGTTTTTT. The encoded protein is CASRAGRPNEKLFF.

The V and J genes are TRBV10-2 and TRBJ1-1; no definite D call. From germline, CDR1 is WSHSY and CDR2 SAAADI. The ends were cut back, 3 bases at V and 4 bases at J, with 12 bases in the middle. CDR3 length: 14 amino acids. CDR3 loop: CASSDPRRSTEAFF. The CDR3 bases are TGCGCCAGCAGTGACCCCAGGAGGAGCACTGAAGCTTTCTTT.